This TCR beta chain was sequenced for a study of shared T cell receptors in the human thymus. Here immunoSEQ multiplex PCR was the method, and the copy in TCRdb shows in-frame clones only, minus some. The data show about 500,000 clones, with more than 75% seen just once and about 0.012% held by the top ten. J was trimmed by 0 bases and V by 2 bases; bases with no gene match: 4. This CDR3 has 16 residues. Per the germline V gene, CDR1 is MDHEN and CDR2 is SYDVKM. These data were also reused for a study on human thymus T cells. This second report adds: The donor group consisted of healthy Finnish infants who were having corrective surgery for congenital heart defects. Resections were taken during corrective heart surgery, and the thymus tissue came from these. V and J gene usage appeared biased in thymic and blood repertoires. Reports from related research described highly overlapping thymic repertoires among unrelated individuals.

The sequence derives from a boy under two years old with a congenital heart defect. The sample was thymocytes. V and J are TRBV28 and TRBJ2-1; 7 nucleotides line up with TRBD2. The CDR3 region is CASSLEAGNSYNEQFF. The CDR3 DNA sequence: TGTGCCAGCAGTTTAGAAGCGGGAAACTCCTACAATGAGCAGTTCTTC.